Below are 11 T cell receptor beta chains sequenced from a single sample in a study of blood T cell repertoires in COVID-19 (dated by TCRdb to about 2020). Libraries were prepared through the immunoSEQ multiplex PCR assay. In TCRdb, the immuneACCESS table is reduced to in-frame sequences with V and J assigned. These tables do not hold every clone; where another copy was compared, an unresolved V gene accounts for under half, and the others remain unexplained. The sample yields around 50,000 clones; 86% were counted once. Of the sample, around 24% is held by the ten largest clones. Specimen: peripheral blood. The receptors were gathered from a woman over 75 with acute or convalescent COVID-19.

This clone turned up a few times. This chain joins TRBV27 and TRBJ2-1; D gene unclear. The V end lost 5 bases, the J end lost 2 bases, and 16 bases lay between the germline ends. CDR3 length: 16 amino acids. Germline V gene sequence: CDR1 MNHEY, CDR2 SMNVEV (reference sequence). CDR3 region: CASSRPSLGAYNEQFF. CDR3 DNA: TGTGCCAGCAGTAGGCCCTCTCTAGGAGCCTACAATGAGCAGTTCTTC.

The chain employs TRBV20-1 and TRBJ2-5; 9 bases agree with TRBD2. Losses at the gene ends were 3 bases for V and 0 bases for J; bases not matched to a gene: 8. Germline CDR1 is DFQATT and CDR2 is SNEGSKA (reference sequence). This CDR3 is 16 amino acids long. CDR3 sequence reads: CSASGLAGKNQETQYF. CDR3 DNA: TGCAGTGCTAGTGGGCTAGCGGGAAAGAACCAAGAGACCCAGTACTTC.

This clone was seen only once. V usage is TRBV9 and J usage is TRBJ1-6; tentative D call: TRBD1 (5 bases). Between the trimmed V and J ends, which lost 0 bases and 4 bases, there was a span of 8 bases. Germline CDR1 is SGDLS and CDR2 is YYNGEE. The CDR3 is 15 residues long. The CDR3 loop is CASSVAGAYNSPLHF. The CDR3 DNA reads as TGTGCCAGCAGCGTAGCTGGGGCTTATAATTCACCCCTCCACTTT.

This clone was counted a few times. The chain recombines TRBV11-3 with TRBJ2-3; 12 nucleotides agree with TRBD2. From germline, CDR1 is SGHNT and CDR2 YENEEA. The CDR3 has 15 amino acids. Trimming at V came to 5 bases and at J to 3 bases, leaving 3 bases not matched to a gene. CDR3 amino acids: CASSVTSGSTDTQYF. The CDR3, as DNA: TGTGCCAGCAGCGTGACTAGCGGGAGTACAGATACGCAGTATTTT. The entire variable domain, with the rest obtained from reference TRBV11-3 and TRBJ2-3, is as follows: EAGVVQSPRYKIIEKKQPVAFWCNPISGHNTLYWYLQNLGQGPELLIRYENEEAVDDSQLPKDRFSAERLKGVDSTLKIQPAELGDSAVYLCASSVTSGSTDTQYFGPGTRLTVL.

This clone was seen just once. This chain links TRBV3-1 (or the pseudogene TRBV3-2) with TRBJ1-3, with D unresolved. CDR1 is LGHDT, CDR2 YNNKEL, per germline (reference sequence). The ends were cut back, 1 base at V and 0 bases at J, with 7 bases in the middle. The CDR3 spans 15 residues. The CDR3 protein is CASSQAGRSGNTIYF. The CDR3 nucleotides are TGTGCCAGCAGCCAAGCAGGTCGCTCTGGAAACACCATATATTTT.

The chain links TRBV7-9 to TRBJ1-2, with 10 bases matching TRBD1. CDR1 is SEHNR, CDR2 FQNEAQ, per germline (reference sequence). V dropped 0 bases and J dropped 7; count of bases not matched to a gene: 5. This CDR3 region has 15 residues. CDR3 sequence reads: CASSLAIGDRGGYTF. CDR3 nucleotide sequence: TGTGCCAGCAGCTTAGCAATTGGGGACAGGGGTGGCTACACCTTC.

V usage is TRBV19 and J usage is TRBJ1-1; D is uncertain. Trimming took off 10 bases at V and 4 bases at J, with 16 bases between the two ends. CDR1 and CDR2 from the germline V gene are LNHDA and SQIVND (reference sequence). The CDR3 is made up of 13 amino acids. CDR3 DNA sequence: TGTGCCACCGACCGGCCGGGGATCACTGAAGCTTTCTTT. Its translation is CATDRPGITEAFF.

V usage is TRBV18 and J usage is TRBJ2-1, with D maybe TRBD2 (6 bases). The length of the CDR3 is 14 residues. Looked up from germline, CDR1 is KGHSH and CDR2 is LQKENI. V was clipped by 3 bases and J by 7 bases, with 13 bases between them. The CDR3 DNA reads TGTGCCAGCTCACCCCGGGACTCTCCGAATGAGCAGTTCTTC. This encodes CASSPRDSPNEQFF.

V and J are TRBV9 and TRBJ2-1; TRBD2 agrees at 10 bases. CDR3 length: 17 amino acids. The junction had 7 bases not matched to a gene; V was cut back by 0 bases and J by 4 bases. Germline-derived CDR1 and CDR2 are SGDLS and YYNGEE. In DNA, the CDR3 is TGTGCCAGCAGCGTAGGAATAGGTAGCGGGGGGTACAATGAGCAGTTCTTC. Protein: CASSVGIGSGGYNEQFF.

This clone was counted once. The chain has TRBV5-4 and TRBJ2-7; TRBD1 agrees at 12 bases. The CDR3 is 16 residues long. V shed 6 bases and J 5 bases; nucleotides not matched to a gene: 12. In germline, CDR1 is SGHNT, CDR2 YYREEE (reference sequence). CDR3 loop: CASNQKGTGGMDEQYF. DNA for the CDR3: TGTGCCAGCAACCAAAAGGGGACAGGGGGCATGGACGAGCAGTACTTC.

The CDR3 loop is CASSLEAGTYNEQFF. DNA for the CDR3: TGCGCCAGCAGCTTAGAAGCGGGAACCTACAATGAGCAGTTCTTC. The chain links TRBV5-1 to TRBJ2-1, with 7 bases that match TRBD2. This CDR3 comprises 15 residues. Germline lookup yields CDR1 SGHRS and CDR2 YFSETQ. J lost 2 bases, V lost 2 bases, and 4 bases had no gene match. The whole variable domain, remainder taken from reference TRBV5-1 and TRBJ2-1, is KAGVTQTPRYLIKTRGQQVTLSCSPISGHRSVSWYQQTPGQGLQFLFEYFSETQRNKGNFPGRFSGRQFSNSRSEMNVSTLELGDSALYLCASSLEAGTYNEQFFGPGTRLTVL.